These 2 T cell receptor beta chains came from one sample sequenced in a study of cytomegalovirus exposure and HLA in healthy donors. A multiplex PCR was run with 60 Vbeta primers and 13 Jbeta primers. Some clones are missing from TCRdb's copy, which holds only in-frame ones; the method was immunoSEQ multiplex PCR. The sample contains some 130,000 clones, approximately 77% of which appear only once. Sample: PBMCs. The receptors here all came from a woman aged 40 to 55 in good health and CMV-seronegative.

The V gene is TRBV7-2, the J gene TRBJ2-7, with TRBD1 identical over 7 bases. Germline CDR1 is SGHTA and CDR2 is FQGNSA. CDR3 length: 15 amino acids. J lost 2 bases, V lost 4 bases, and 8 bases had no gene match. CDR3 bases: TGTGCCAGCAGCTCATGGACAGGAGTCACCTACGAGCAGTACTTC. As protein: CASSSWTGVTYEQYF.

J is TRBJ1-4 and V is TRBV28; tentatively, D is TRBD1 (6 bases). CDR1 is MDHEN and CDR2 is SYDVKM in the germline V gene. The CDR3 is 15 amino acids. V was shortened by 6 bases and J by 2 bases, with 13 bases between the two germline ends. This chain's CDR3 is CASRLQGPTNEKLFF. CDR3 coding DNA: TGTGCCAGCAGACTACAGGGCCCTACTAATGAAAAACTGTTTTTT.